The TCR beta chain described here comes from a study of CD8 T cells in ankylosing spondylitis. Study-wide points: Enrichment of disease-linked clones was reportedly significant in matched ankylosing spondylitis synovial fluid. Several of the motif variants were reported before in synovial fluid and blood from reactive arthritis. For ankylosing spondylitis blood, a TCR beta motif of 7 to 9 highly homologous variants appeared characteristic.

With regard to this clonotype: Its cognate antigen is unknown.

Unmatched junction bases numbered 6, after V lost 4 bases and J lost 2 bases. This CDR3 has 16 residues. The germline V gene encodes CDR1 SGHRS and CDR2 YFSETQ. By quantitative 5'-RACE with molecular barcodes, the TCR beta libraries were made. MiXCR was run by TCRdb on the 5' RACE reads, yielding one entry per CDR3 protein. The sample includes around 890,000 distinct CDR3 sequences, 10% to 15% of them seen just once. This TCR derives from a male donor with ankylosing spondylitis. Material: blood, either unsorted or a sorted T cell fraction (not recorded which). The V call is TRBV5-1, the J call TRBJ2-1; 10 nucleotides agree with TRBD1. CDR3 residues: CASSTIGQGAYNEQFF. The CDR3 bases are TGCGCCAGCAGCACTATAGGACAGGGGGCCTACAATGAGCAGTTCTTC.